Shown below are 19 T cell receptor beta chains from a single sample sequenced in a study of shared clonotypes between healthy human individuals. Assay: immunoSEQ multiplex PCR; the TCRdb copy retains only in-frame clones and omits some. Here the sample spans 2 million to 2.5 million clones, approximately 95% being singletons. The sample consisted of naive CD4+ T cells sorted from blood. Subset defined: CD45RA+ positively selected. These receptors were obtained from a man younger than 35 in good health.

The chain's CDR3 is CASSEADSNSPLHF. The CDR3 DNA is TGTGCCAGCAGTGAAGCAGACAGTAATTCACCCCTCCACTTT. The chain is built from TRBV6-1 and TRBJ1-6; the D gene is possibly TRBD1 (5 bases). V shed 0 bases and J shed 6 bases, with 6 bases lying between them. CDR3 length equals 14 residues. Germline V gene lookup returns CDR1 MNHNS and CDR2 SASEGT.

This clone was detected only once. Other DNA sequences from this sample encode an identical CDR3 as well. The V gene is TRBV7-9, the J gene TRBJ1-2, with D uncertain. V was cut by 5 bases and J by 0 bases, with 7 bases left in between. CDR1 and CDR2 (germline): SEHNR, FQNEAQ (reference sequence). The CDR3 sequence is 13 residues long. Here the CDR3 DNA reads TGTGCCAGCAGCCTCCCTTCTAACTATGGCTACACCTTC. This translates into CASSLPSNYGYTF. Looking up the rest from reference TRBV7-9 and TRBJ1-2 gives the full variable domain: DTGVSQNPRHKITKRGQNVTFRCDPISEHNRLYWYRQTLGQGPEFLTYFQNEAQLEKSRLLSDRFSAERPKGSFSTLEIQRTEQGDSAMYLCASSLPSNYGYTFGSGTRLTVV.

This rearrangement joins TRBV29-1 to TRBJ2-3, with D perhaps matching TRBD1 (5 bases). V lost 3 bases and J lost 4, with 11 bases in between. Germline V lookup: CDR1 SQVTM, CDR2 ANQGSEA. This CDR3 has 13 amino acids. This CDR3 is CSVEGKGPDTQYF. The CDR3 DNA follows: TGCAGCGTTGAGGGTAAGGGGCCAGATACGCAGTATTTT.

The rearrangement links TRBV6-5 to TRBJ1-1; D perhaps matches TRBD1 (5 bases). The CDR3 covers 14 residues. V was clipped by 8 bases and J by 0 bases, with 13 bases between them. From germline, CDR1 is MNHEY and CDR2 SVGAGI. The CDR3 DNA sequence: TGTGCCAGCCGACCGGGACCGATGAACACTGAAGCTTTCTTT. Translation: CASRPGPMNTEAFF.

This chain links TRBV18 with TRBJ2-7; 8 bases fit TRBD1. CDR1 is KGHSH, CDR2 LQKENI, per germline. This CDR3 is 14 amino acids long. The trim removed 3 bases at V and 6 bases at J, leaving 7 bases unmatched. CDR3 sequence: CASSPRDRMSEQYF. The DNA of the CDR3 is TGTGCCAGCTCACCCCGGGACAGGATGAGCGAGCAGTACTTC.

This clone was observed a handful of times. The chain uses TRBV29-1 and TRBJ2-2; D is perhaps TRBD2 (5 bases). The germline V gene has CDR1 SQVTM and CDR2 ANQGSEA. This CDR3 region has 13 residues. Trimming left V 2 bases short and J 7 bases short, with 11 bases between. The CDR3 spells CSVEWLAGGELFF. For the CDR3, the DNA is TGCAGCGTTGAATGGCTAGCCGGCGGGGAGCTGTTTTTT.

This sequence joins TRBV7-9 and TRBJ2-4; TRBD2 matches at 10 bases. V dropped 3 bases and J dropped 7; count of bases not matched to a gene: 0. The CDR3 is 13 amino acids. The V gene's germline CDR1 is SEHNR and CDR2 FQNEAQ (reference sequence). The CDR3 DNA reads TGTGCCAGCAGCTTGACTAGCGGGAACATTCAGTACTTC. The encoded protein is CASSLTSGNIQYF.

Of note for this clone: This same CDR3 is encoded by further DNA sequences in the sample. The genes are TRBV5-1 and TRBJ2-5; 9 bases line up with TRBD2. Germline values: CDR1 SGHRS, CDR2 YFSETQ. This CDR3 has 14 amino acids. The V segment lost 4 bases and the J segment 5 bases; nucleotides outside the gene matches: 6. CDR3 amino acids: CASSLVAGVETQYF. Here the CDR3 DNA reads TGCGCCAGCAGCCTGGTAGCGGGAGTGGAGACCCAGTACTTC.

The CDR3 bases are TGTGCCAGCAGTTACGGACAGCAATTGAACACTGAAGCTTTCTTT. Translation gives CASSYGQQLNTEAFF. This chain links TRBV6-6 with TRBJ1-1, with a possible D match to TRBD1 (6 bases). V gave up 2 bases and J gave up 0 bases, with 10 bases separating them. The germline gives CDR1 MNHNY, CDR2 SVGAGI (reference sequence). The CDR3 has 15 amino acids.

CDR3 region: CASSLAGPGLAGGTDTQYF. CDR3 nucleotide sequence: TGCGCCAGCAGCTTGGCGGGACCGGGACTAGCGGGGGGCACAGATACGCAGTATTTT. The chain joins TRBV5-1 to TRBJ2-3, with TRBD2 matching 14 bases. V was clipped by 0 bases and J by 1 base; unmatched bases: 7. CDR3 size: 19 residues. Per germline, CDR1 SGHRS and CDR2 YFSETQ.

The chain carries TRBV30 and TRBJ1-4; D unclear. The CDR3 has 11 residues. Trimming shortened V by 4 bases and J by 7 bases, and 7 bases separated the two germline ends. Per germline, CDR1 GTSNPN and CDR2 SVGIG (reference sequence). The CDR3 region is CAWTSGEKLFF. The CDR3 DNA sequence: TGTGCCTGGACATCAGGTGAAAAACTGTTTTTT.

The V and J genes are TRBV9 and TRBJ1-2; D is unresolved. Germline loops: CDR1 SGDLS, CDR2 YYNGEE. The CDR3 sequence is 14 residues long. The ends were cut back, 0 bases at V and 4 bases at J, with 10 bases in the middle. CDR3 residues: CASSVGPSSYGYTF. In DNA, the CDR3 is TGTGCCAGCAGCGTAGGCCCCTCTAGCTATGGCTACACCTTC. Supplemented by reference TRBV9 and TRBJ1-2, the full variable domain reads DSGVTQTPKHLITATGQRVTLRCSPRSGDLSVYWYQQSLDQGLQFLIQYYNGEERAKGNILERFSAQQFPDLHSELNLSSLELGDSALYFCASSVGPSSYGYTFGSGTRLTVV.

V gene TRBV27 combines with J gene TRBJ1-2, with 8 positions matching TRBD1. From germline, CDR1 is MNHEY and CDR2 SMNVEV (reference sequence). CDR3 length: 15 amino acids. Trimming removed 6 bases from V and 4 bases from J; junction bases left unmatched: 10. In DNA form, the CDR3 reads TGTGCCAGCAGCCGCACCTCAGGGGGCGGCTATGGCTACACCTTC. It translates to CASSRTSGGGYGYTF.

The chain links TRBV11-2 to TRBJ2-5, with D unresolved. Germline-derived CDR1 and CDR2 are SGHAT and FQNNGV. Trimming removed 5 bases at V and 5 bases at J, with 12 bases between. This CDR3 region has 13 residues. Written as DNA, the CDR3 is TGTGCCAGCAGCCTAAAACCCGGGGAGACCCAGTACTTC. Protein: CASSLKPGETQYF.

DNA for the CDR3: TGTGCCAGCAGCCCCTTCGAGGGCCCCTACAATGAGCAGTTCTTC. Translated: CASSPFEGPYNEQFF. The V and J genes are TRBV7-6 and TRBJ2-1; possibly TRBD2 for D (5 bases). Germline assignment: CDR1 SGHVS and CDR2 FNYEAQ. There are 15 residues in the CDR3. The ends were cut back, 5 bases at V and 2 bases at J, with 13 bases in the middle. Together with reference TRBV7-6 and TRBJ2-1, the CDR3 gives the full variable domain: GAGVSQSPRYKVTKRGQDVALRCDPISGHVSLYWYRQALGQGPEFLTYFNYEAQQDKSGLPNDRFSAERPEGSISTLTIQRTEQRDSAMYRCASSPFEGPYNEQFFGPGTRLTVL.

V and J are TRBV5-1 and TRBJ1-5; 7 nucleotides align to TRBD1. Germline V gene lookup returns CDR1 SGHRS and CDR2 YFSETQ. Trimming removed 3 bases from V and 5 bases from J; junction bases left unmatched: 5. The CDR3 is 14 amino acids. This CDR3 reads CASSSGGKDQPQHF. CDR3 coding DNA: TGCGCCAGCAGCTCAGGGGGGAAGGATCAGCCCCAGCATTTT.

The gene calls are TRBV28 and TRBJ2-7; D may be TRBD2 (6 bases). CDR3 length equals 15 residues. Germline V CDR1 and CDR2: MDHEN, SYDVKM. The V end was cut by 6 bases, the J end by 2 bases, with 17 bases between. The CDR3 region has the DNA TGTGCCAGCAGCAGACAAGGAGGGACCACCTACGAGCAGTACTTC. Its translation is CASSRQGGTTYEQYF.

CDR3 bases: TGTGCCAGCAGTAAACAGGGACAGCCCCAGCATTTT. Protein product: CASSKQGQPQHF. The genes are TRBV6-5 and TRBJ1-5; weak D call: TRBD1 (6 bases). This CDR3 is built from 12 residues. Germline CDR1 and CDR2: MNHEY and SVGAGI. Trimming left V 5 bases short and J 7 bases short, with 9 bases between.

The DNA of the CDR3 is TGTGCCACCGGGTGGTATGAGCGGAGCACTGAAGCTTTCTTT. It encodes CATGWYERSTEAFF. The chain recombines TRBV5-4 with TRBJ1-1; D is unresolved. The CDR3 totals 14 residues. Germline CDR1 reads SGHNT; CDR2 reads YYREEE (reference sequence). Trimming removed 9 bases from V and 4 bases from J, with 19 bases in between.